This T cell receptor beta chain was captured in a study of cytomegalovirus exposure and HLA in healthy donors. General study findings and limits: The study put around 180 TCR beta chains on its list as cytomegalovirus-associated. In vitro work confirmed that a few CMV-associated chains recognize CMV antigens. Earlier analysis yielded a pattern in which most TCR beta V segments were productive about 87% or about 30% of the time.

Germline-derived CDR1 and CDR2 are MNHEY and SMNVEV (reference sequence). The V end lost 5 bases, the J end lost 6 bases, and 11 bases lay between the germline ends. This CDR3 spans 12 amino acids. With regard to this clone: Its antigen is as yet unknown.

PCR employed 60 Vbeta and 13 Jbeta primers. Original processing methods: Later work found 74 million or so unique TCR beta chains, with roughly 11 million shared. TCRdb's copy holds only in-frame clones and misses some; the assay was immunoSEQ multiplex PCR. The V and J calls and clone size were taken over from that table, and D and trimming were inferred from the DNA. This sample carries roughly 100,000 clones, 60% to 80% of them seen once, and the ten largest clones take roughly 4%. The V gene is TRBV27, the J gene TRBJ2-7; tentatively, D is TRBD1 (5 bases). The sequenced sample consisted of PBMCs. The receptor comes from a man aged 50-60 years in good health and CMV-seropositive. In nucleotides, the CDR3 is TGTGCCAGCAGTGGGGCCTGGGGCGAGCAGTACTTC. This encodes CASSGAWGEQYF.